At least ten counts were recorded for the clone carrying this T cell receptor (beta chain). The target antigen is unknown. This record belongs to a study of prognosis after radiotherapy for stage I lung cancer. At the level of the study: Without exception, patients with non-small cell lung cancer were deemed medically inoperable. Radiotherapy was followed by distant metastases in a handful of patients, which appeared at a median of roughly seven months; 15 patients showed no significant progression.

Whole-study results and caveats: In patients receiving stereotactic body radiation therapy, unique TCR clone counts fell afterward, median about 9,200 versus 6,500. In the expanded TCR clones, tumor specificity was not determined.

Two-round multiplex PCR, the amplification method, yielded TCR beta CDR3 from genomic DNA. For every TRBV and TRBJ gene, a specific primer was used in first-round PCR. TCRdb processed the multiplex PCR reads anew with MiXCR; each CDR3 protein has one entry. The sample carries tens of thousands of distinct CDR3 sequences, around 32% recorded once. Germline V gene sequence: CDR1 SGHVS, CDR2 FNYEAQ. The ends lost 5 bases at V and 2 bases at J; junction bases unmatched: 8. The CDR3 length is 16 residues. The specimen comprised PBMCs, sampled before or after stereotactic body radiation therapy (not recorded which). This chain links TRBV7-6 with TRBJ2-5; 10 bases are shared with TRBD2. The receptor was derived from a donor over 45 with non-small cell lung cancer. The CDR3 DNA reads TGTGCCAGCAGCCGCGAGGGACTAGCGTATCAAGAGACCCAGTACTTC. Residues: CASSREGLAYQETQYF.